The 25 T cell receptor beta chains below were found in one sample sequenced in a study of cytomegalovirus exposure and HLA in healthy donors. A multiplex PCR was run with 60 Vbeta primers and 13 Jbeta primers. Produced via immunoSEQ multiplex PCR; TCRdb's table is partial and in-frame only. Among over 85,000 clones listed, roughly 79% were seen once. Material for sequencing was PBMCs. The receptors come from a man aged 25 to 40 in good health and CMV-seronegative.

The chain employs TRBV19 and TRBJ1-3, with D perhaps TRBD1 (5 bases). This CDR3 has 17 residues. Trimming left V 1 base short and J 7 bases short, with 20 bases between. Germline assignment: CDR1 LNHDA and CDR2 SQIVND (reference sequence). The chain's CDR3 is CASSIASAGSLWNTIYF. CDR3 DNA: TGTGCCAGTAGTATAGCCTCCGCAGGGTCCCTCTGGAACACCATATATTTT. The variable domain in full, with the rest retrieved from reference TRBV19 and TRBJ1-3, is DGGITQSPKYLFRKEGQNVTLSCEQNLNHDAMYWYRQDPGQGLRLIYYSQIVNDFQKGDIAEGYSVSREKKESFPLTVTSAQKNPTAFYLCASSIASAGSLWNTIYFGEGSWLTVV.

As for this clone: One end of the junction is discordant with germline, which a read error may explain. The same CDR3 can be traced to other DNA sequences in this sample. The V and J genes are TRBV9 and TRBJ2-7, with D unresolved. Germline V gene sequence: CDR1 SGDLS, CDR2 YYNGEE. The CDR3 sequence is 13 residues long. The CDR3 is CASSVDLTTEQYF. The CDR3, as DNA: TGCGCCAGCAGCGTAGATTTGACAACCGAGCAGTACTTC.

The chain couples TRBV5-6 to TRBJ2-5, with a possible D match to TRBD2 (5 bases). The CDR3 is made up of 13 amino acids. Germline CDR1 SGHDT, CDR2 YYEEEE. V was cut by 1 base and J by 4 bases, with 8 bases left in between. The CDR3 bases are TGTGCCAGCAGCTTGTCTAGCTCAGAGACCCAGTACTTC. This sequence encodes CASSLSSSETQYF.

The chain carries TRBV5-1 and TRBJ2-2, with 13 bases that match TRBD2. V gave up 3 bases and J gave up 1 base; unmatched junction bases: 6. The CDR3 runs to 18 residues. Germline V CDR1 and CDR2: SGHRS, YFSETQ. As DNA, the CDR3 is TGCGCCAGCAGCTCCGGGACTAGCGGGGTGGGGAACACCGGGGAGCTGTTTTTT. This gives the protein CASSSGTSGVGNTGELFF.

The V and J genes are TRBV27 and TRBJ2-1; no clear D. In germline, CDR1 is MNHEY, CDR2 SMNVEV (reference sequence). The CDR3 contains 13 residues. V was pared by 0 bases and J by 12 bases, with 12 bases between. CDR3 sequence: CASSLSSSSGQFF. CDR3 nucleotides: TGTGCCAGCAGTTTATCTTCGTCCTCCGGGCAGTTCTTC.

This chain uses TRBV21-1 with TRBJ1-4. TRBV21-1 is given as a pseudogene. CDR3 length: 14 amino acids. The CDR3 sequence is CASSGPGRGEKLFF. The CDR3 DNA reads TGTGCCAGCAGTGGCCCCGGGCGGGGTGAAAAACTGTTTTTT.

This clone appeared a few times. The chain combines TRBV5-6 with TRBJ1-2; a weak D match, TRBD1 (5 bases). Germline CDR1 SGHDT, CDR2 YYEEEE. This CDR3 has 14 amino acids. Trimming took 2 bases from V and 6 from J, leaving 14 bases between them. The CDR3 spells CASSFGSAGNGYTF. DNA for the CDR3: TGTGCCAGCAGCTTTGGTTCGGCAGGGAATGGCTACACCTTC.

The CDR3 protein is CASSLEAGGISEQFF. Written as DNA, the CDR3 is TGCGCCAGCAGCTTGGAGGCGGGAGGGATAAGTGAGCAGTTCTTC. The chain is built from TRBV5-1 and TRBJ2-1, with 9 bases that match TRBD2. The CDR3 loop spans 15 amino acids. Germline-derived CDR1 and CDR2 are SGHRS and YFSETQ. Germline trimming cut 0 bases from V and 9 bases from J; bases unmatched to any gene: 7.

This clone was seen a few times. This chain uses TRBV6-5 with TRBJ2-1, with D perhaps matching TRBD2 (5 bases). Germline-derived CDR1 and CDR2 are MNHEY and SVGAGI. CDR3 length: 14 amino acids. V lost 0 bases to trimming and J lost 9 bases, with 12 bases between them. CDR3 DNA: TGTGCCAGCAGTTACTCGGGCAGCGGTATTGAGCAGTTCTTC. This sequence encodes CASSYSGSGIEQFF.

The rearrangement joins TRBV7-9 to TRBJ1-4, with D unresolved. The CDR3 sequence is 13 residues long. In germline, CDR1 is SEHNR, CDR2 FQNEAQ (reference sequence). V lost 1 base and J lost 10, with 10 bases in between. The CDR3: CASSLVRGGKLFF. In DNA, the CDR3 is TGTGCCAGCAGCTTAGTACGGGGAGGAAAACTGTTTTTT.

This CDR3 reads CASSVFRETQYF. CDR3 DNA: TGTGCCAGCAGTGTTTTCAGGGAGACCCAGTACTTC. The V gene is TRBV2, the J gene TRBJ2-5, with unresolved D. V was trimmed by 4 bases and J by 5 bases, leaving 8 bases between them. The CDR3 has 12 residues. Looked up from germline, CDR1 is SNHLY and CDR2 is FYNNEI.

The chain carries TRBV7-2 and TRBJ1-2; TRBD1 aligns across 10 bases. Trimming cost V 5 bases and J 8 bases; bases outside gene matches: 8. Germline V gene sequence: CDR1 SGHTA, CDR2 FQGNSA. The CDR3 runs 14 residues. This CDR3 is CASSMGTGDYGYTF. The CDR3 bases are TGTGCCAGCAGCATGGGGACAGGGGATTACGGCTACACCTTC.

This chain connects TRBV5-1 to TRBJ2-1; D is possibly TRBD1 (6 bases). V was shortened by 0 bases and J by 4 bases, with 11 bases between the two germline ends. This CDR3 comprises 15 residues. The germline CDR1 and CDR2 sequences are SGHRS and YFSETQ. The CDR3 here is CASSLEGVGYNEQFF. In DNA, the CDR3 is TGCGCCAGCAGCTTGGAGGGGGTAGGGTACAATGAGCAGTTCTTC.

This chain connects TRBV4-2 to TRBJ1-4, with D tentatively TRBD1 (6 bases). CDR3 length: 15 residues. Germline CDR1 reads LGHNA; CDR2 reads YNFKEQ. Trimming pared 1 base from V and 8 bases from J, leaving 14 bases between. The CDR3 here is CASSQGSGDGEKLFF. The CDR3, as DNA: TGTGCCAGCAGCCAAGGATCAGGGGATGGGGAAAAACTGTTTTTT.

The chain joins TRBV19 to TRBJ1-2; TRBD1 agrees at 8 bases. Trimming removed 7 bases from V and 0 bases from J; junction bases left unmatched: 4. Germline CDR1 is LNHDA and CDR2 is SQIVND (reference sequence). The CDR3 has 14 amino acids. The CDR3, as DNA: TGTGCCAGTATGGACAGGGTTTCTAACTATGGCTACACCTTC. Encoded protein: CASMDRVSNYGYTF.

The V call is TRBV27, the J call TRBJ2-7, with D possibly matching TRBD1 (5 bases). CDR3 length: 15 amino acids. Germline V gene sequence: CDR1 MNHEY, CDR2 SMNVEV (reference sequence). V was pared by 8 bases and J by 4 bases, with 21 bases between. This CDR3 is CASGELGKGVYEQYF. As DNA, the CDR3 is TGTGCCAGCGGTGAACTGGGGAAAGGGGTTTACGAGCAGTACTTC.

The gene calls are TRBV5-4 and TRBJ1-2; tentatively, D is TRBD1 (5 bases). Germline values: CDR1 SGHNT, CDR2 YYREEE (reference sequence). The CDR3 covers 14 residues. V gave up 0 bases and J gave up 5 bases, with 11 bases separating them. In DNA, the CDR3 is TGTGCCAGCAGCTTGGAGGCAGGGCGTTATGGCTACACCTTC. Translation gives CASSLEAGRYGYTF. Drawing the rest from reference TRBV5-4 and TRBJ1-2, the complete variable domain is ETGVTQSPTHLIKTRGQQVTLRCSSQSGHNTVSWYQQALGQGPQFIFQYYREEENGRGNFPPRFSGLQFPNYSSELNVNALELDDSALYLCASSLEAGRYGYTFGSGTRLTVV.

The chain links TRBV19 to TRBJ2-3; the D gene is possibly TRBD2 (7 bases). Germline assignment: CDR1 LNHDA and CDR2 SQIVND (reference sequence). Trimming removed 6 bases at V and 2 bases at J, with 18 bases between. CDR3 length: 16 amino acids. The CDR3 sequence: CASSRKGGAPTDTQYF. Here the CDR3 DNA reads TGTGCCAGTAGCCGTAAGGGGGGGGCTCCCACAGATACGCAGTATTTT.

The CDR3 here is CASSQGTGGIAKNIQYF. The DNA for the CDR3 is TGTGCCAGCAGTCAAGGGACAGGGGGCATAGCCAAAAACATTCAGTACTTC. This rearrangement joins TRBV6-1 to TRBJ2-4; 12 positions match TRBD1. Germline CDR1 and CDR2: MNHNS and SASEGT. The V and J ends lost 5 bases and 0 bases, in that order; junction bases with no gene match: 5. This CDR3 contains 17 residues.

This chain uses TRBV9 with TRBJ2-1; tentatively, D is TRBD1 (5 bases). With 0 bases removed from V and 13 bases from J, the gap between germline ends came to 17 bases. This CDR3 region has 14 residues. The germline V gene has CDR1 SGDLS and CDR2 YYNGEE. In nucleotides, the CDR3 is TGTGCCAGCAGCGTAGATTTGAGTGGGGCTAGACAGTTCTTC. This sequence encodes CASSVDLSGARQFF.

The V gene is TRBV5-1, the J gene TRBJ1-3; possible D gene TRBD1, 5 bases. CDR3 size: 15 residues. Germline lookup yields CDR1 SGHRS and CDR2 YFSETQ. V shed 3 bases and J shed 2 bases, with 12 bases lying between them. CDR3 sequence: CASSWGGSAGNTIYF. The DNA of the CDR3 is TGCGCCAGCAGCTGGGGGGGGTCCGCTGGAAACACCATATATTTT.

The chain has TRBV10-3 and TRBJ1-6, with 10 bases matching TRBD1. V dropped 6 bases and J dropped 10; count of bases not matched to a gene: 6. CDR3 length equals 14 residues. Germline V gene sequence: CDR1 ENHRY, CDR2 SYGVKD. The CDR3: CAIRGGQGRSPLHF. CDR3 in DNA: TGTGCCATCAGGGGGGGACAGGGGAGGTCACCCCTCCACTTT.

The rearrangement uses TRBV19 and TRBJ1-5, with unresolved D. In germline, CDR1 is LNHDA, CDR2 SQIVND (reference sequence). This CDR3 has 15 residues. Trimming shortened V by 0 bases and J by 1 base, and 7 bases separated the two germline ends. CDR3: CASSIDDNSNQPQHF. CDR3 coding DNA: TGTGCCAGTAGTATAGACGACAACAGCAATCAGCCCCAGCATTTT.

This chain uses TRBV2 with TRBJ1-1; D gene uncertain. V was cut by 7 bases and J by 2 bases, with 11 bases left in between. This CDR3 region has 13 residues. Per germline, CDR1 SNHLY and CDR2 FYNNEI. The CDR3 sequence: CASKISRNTEAFF. CDR3 bases: TGTGCCAGCAAGATTAGCCGAAACACTGAAGCTTTCTTT.

The CDR3 sequence is CASSFPRDTVQETQYF. Written as DNA, the CDR3 is TGTGCCAGCAGTTTCCCCCGGGACACAGTACAAGAGACCCAGTACTTC. This chain links TRBV6-6 with TRBJ2-5; perhaps TRBD1 as D (6 bases). Germline CDR1 MNHNY, CDR2 SVGAGI (reference sequence). This CDR3 is 16 amino acids long. Trimming removed 4 bases from V and 2 bases from J, with 17 bases in between.